This TCR beta chain was recorded in a study of technical replicates of blood from four donors. The assay was immunoSEQ multiplex PCR, and TCRdb's table has in-frame clones only and misses some. The repertoire holds tens of thousands of clones, around 90% seen once, with 0.41% in the top ten. This clone was observed a single time. Germline assignment: CDR1 SGHNT and CDR2 YYREEE (reference sequence). V shed 4 bases and J 4 bases; nucleotides not matched to a gene: 2. This CDR3 has 14 residues. Specimen: T cells isolated from PBMCs. This receptor was obtained from a human donor in good health. The chain uses TRBV5-4 and TRBJ1-5, with 10 bases identical to TRBD1. Written as DNA, the CDR3 is TGTGCCAGCAGCAAGGACAGGGGGAATCAGCCCCAGCATTTT. Protein sequence: CASSKDRGNQPQHF. The whole variable domain, filled in from reference TRBV5-4 and TRBJ1-5, reads ETGVTQSPTHLIKTRGQQVTLRCSSQSGHNTVSWYQQALGQGPQFIFQYYREEENGRGNFPPRFSGLQFPNYSSELNVNALELDDSALYLCASSKDRGNQPQHFGDGTRLSIL.